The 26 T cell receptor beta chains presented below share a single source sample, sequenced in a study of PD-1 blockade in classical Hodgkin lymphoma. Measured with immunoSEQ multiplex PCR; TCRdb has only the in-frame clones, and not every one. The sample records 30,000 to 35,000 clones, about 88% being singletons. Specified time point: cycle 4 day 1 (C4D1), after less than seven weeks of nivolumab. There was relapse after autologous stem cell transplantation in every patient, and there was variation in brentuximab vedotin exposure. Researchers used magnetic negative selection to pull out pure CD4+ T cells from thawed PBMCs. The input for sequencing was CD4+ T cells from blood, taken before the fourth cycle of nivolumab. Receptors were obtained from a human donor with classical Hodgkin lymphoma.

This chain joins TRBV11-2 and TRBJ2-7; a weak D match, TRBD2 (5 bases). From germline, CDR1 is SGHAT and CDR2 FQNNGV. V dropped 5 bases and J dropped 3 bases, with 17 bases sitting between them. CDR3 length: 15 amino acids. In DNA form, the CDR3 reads TGTGCCAGCAGCCGTTCCGGGGAGTGGTTCTACGAGCAGTACTTC. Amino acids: CASSRSGEWFYEQYF.

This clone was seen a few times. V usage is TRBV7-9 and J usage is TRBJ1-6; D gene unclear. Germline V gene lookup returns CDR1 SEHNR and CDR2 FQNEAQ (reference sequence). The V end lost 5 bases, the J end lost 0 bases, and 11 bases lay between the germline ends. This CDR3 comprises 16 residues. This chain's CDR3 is CASSPLSSSYNSPLHF. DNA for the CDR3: TGTGCCAGCAGCCCTCTCTCCAGCTCCTATAATTCACCCCTCCACTTT.

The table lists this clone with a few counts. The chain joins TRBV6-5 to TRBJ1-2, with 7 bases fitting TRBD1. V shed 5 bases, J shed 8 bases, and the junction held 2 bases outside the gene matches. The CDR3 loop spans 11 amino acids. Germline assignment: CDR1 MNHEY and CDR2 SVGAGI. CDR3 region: CASSHRGGYTF. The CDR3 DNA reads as TGTGCCAGCAGTCACAGGGGCGGCTACACCTTC.

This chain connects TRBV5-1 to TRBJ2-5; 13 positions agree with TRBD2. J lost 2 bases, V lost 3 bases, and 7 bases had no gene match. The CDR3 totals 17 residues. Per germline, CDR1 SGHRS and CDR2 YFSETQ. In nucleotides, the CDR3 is TGCGCCAGCAGCTCACTAGCGGGGGGGATTATACAAGAGACCCAGTACTTC. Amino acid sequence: CASSSLAGGIIQETQYF.

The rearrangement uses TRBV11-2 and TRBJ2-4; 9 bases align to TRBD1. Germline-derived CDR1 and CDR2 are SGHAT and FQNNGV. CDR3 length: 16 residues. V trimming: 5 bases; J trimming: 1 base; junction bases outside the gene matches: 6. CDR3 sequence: CASSHGQGTAKNIQYF. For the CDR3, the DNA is TGTGCCAGCAGCCATGGACAGGGGACGGCCAAAAACATTCAGTACTTC.

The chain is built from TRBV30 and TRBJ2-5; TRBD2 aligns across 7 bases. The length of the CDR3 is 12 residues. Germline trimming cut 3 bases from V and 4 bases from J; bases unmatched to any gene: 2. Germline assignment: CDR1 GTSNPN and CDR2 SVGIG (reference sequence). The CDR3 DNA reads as TGTGCCTGGAGCACGGGGGGAGAGACCCAGTACTTC. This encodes CAWSTGGETQYF.

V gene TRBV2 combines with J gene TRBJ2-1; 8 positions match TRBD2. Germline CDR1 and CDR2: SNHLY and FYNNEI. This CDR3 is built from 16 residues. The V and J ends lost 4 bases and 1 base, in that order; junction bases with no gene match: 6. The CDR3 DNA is TGTGCCAGCAGTGCGAGCGGGGGATATTCCTACAATGAGCAGTTCTTC. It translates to CASSASGGYSYNEQFF.

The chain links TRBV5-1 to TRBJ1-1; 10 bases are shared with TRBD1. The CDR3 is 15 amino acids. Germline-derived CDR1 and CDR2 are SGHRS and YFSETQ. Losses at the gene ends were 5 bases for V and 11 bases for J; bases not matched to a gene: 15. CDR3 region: CASSAGTGVSIQAFF. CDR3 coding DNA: TGCGCCAGCAGTGCCGGGACAGGGGTTTCAATCCAGGCTTTCTTT.

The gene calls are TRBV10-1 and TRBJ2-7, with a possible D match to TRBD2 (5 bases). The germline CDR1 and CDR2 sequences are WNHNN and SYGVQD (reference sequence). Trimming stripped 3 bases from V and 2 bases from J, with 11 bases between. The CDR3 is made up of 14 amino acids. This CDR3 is CASSDHRGTYEQYF. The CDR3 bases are TGCGCCAGCAGTGATCACCGAGGGACCTACGAGCAGTACTTC.

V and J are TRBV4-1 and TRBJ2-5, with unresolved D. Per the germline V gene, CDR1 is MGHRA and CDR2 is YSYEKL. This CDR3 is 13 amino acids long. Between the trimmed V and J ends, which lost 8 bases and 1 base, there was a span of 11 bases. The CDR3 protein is CASAVGAQETQYF. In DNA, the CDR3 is TGCGCCAGCGCCGTCGGTGCCCAAGAGACCCAGTACTTC.

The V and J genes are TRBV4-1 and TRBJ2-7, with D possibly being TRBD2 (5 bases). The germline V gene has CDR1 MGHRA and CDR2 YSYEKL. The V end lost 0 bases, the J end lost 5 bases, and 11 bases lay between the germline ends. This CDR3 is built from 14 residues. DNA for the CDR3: TGCGCCAGCAGCCAAGATCCGGCCGGGGACGAGCAGTACTTC. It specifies CASSQDPAGDEQYF.

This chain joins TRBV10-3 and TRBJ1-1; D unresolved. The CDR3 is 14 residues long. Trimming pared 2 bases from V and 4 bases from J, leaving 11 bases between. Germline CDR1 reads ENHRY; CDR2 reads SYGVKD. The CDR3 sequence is CAISENSGSTEAFF. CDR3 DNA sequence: TGTGCCATCAGTGAGAATTCTGGGAGCACTGAAGCTTTCTTT.

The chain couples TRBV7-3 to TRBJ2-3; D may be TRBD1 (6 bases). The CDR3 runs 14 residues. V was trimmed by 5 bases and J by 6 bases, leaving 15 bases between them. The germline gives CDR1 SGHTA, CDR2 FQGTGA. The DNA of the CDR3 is TGTGCCAGCAGCGTAGAACAGGGTTGGGATACGCAGTATTTT. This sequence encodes CASSVEQGWDTQYF.

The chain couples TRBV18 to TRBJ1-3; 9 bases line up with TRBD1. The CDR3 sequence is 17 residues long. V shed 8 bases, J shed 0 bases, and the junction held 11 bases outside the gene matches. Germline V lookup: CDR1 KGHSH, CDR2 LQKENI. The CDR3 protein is CASTPRTGASSGNTIYF. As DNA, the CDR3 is TGTGCCAGCACCCCTAGGACAGGGGCCTCCTCTGGAAACACCATATATTTT. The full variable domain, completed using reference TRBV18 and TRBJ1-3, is NAGVMQNPRHLVRRRGQEARLRCSPMKGHSHVYWYRQLPEEGLKFMVYLQKENIIDESGMPKERFSAEFPKEGPSILRIQQVVRGDSAAYFCASTPRTGASSGNTIYFGEGSWLTVV.

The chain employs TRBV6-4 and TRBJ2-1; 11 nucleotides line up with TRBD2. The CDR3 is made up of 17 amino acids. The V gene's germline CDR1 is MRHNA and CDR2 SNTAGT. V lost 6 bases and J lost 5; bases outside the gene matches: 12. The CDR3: CASSRSSTSGGHNEQFF. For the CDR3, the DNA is TGTGCCAGCAGCCGCTCCTCTACTAGCGGGGGCCACAATGAGCAGTTCTTC.

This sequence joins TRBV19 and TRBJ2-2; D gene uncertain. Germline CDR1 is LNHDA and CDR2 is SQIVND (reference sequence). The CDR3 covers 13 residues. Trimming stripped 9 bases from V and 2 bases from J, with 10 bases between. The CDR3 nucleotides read TGTGCCAGCGGCCGACTTAACACCGGGGAGCTGTTTTTT. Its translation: CASGRLNTGELFF.

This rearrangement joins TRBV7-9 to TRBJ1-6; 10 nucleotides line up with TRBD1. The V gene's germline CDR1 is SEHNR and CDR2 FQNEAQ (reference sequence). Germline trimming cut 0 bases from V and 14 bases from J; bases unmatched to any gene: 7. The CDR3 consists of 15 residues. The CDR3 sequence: CASSLATGGMLALHF. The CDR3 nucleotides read TGTGCCAGCAGCTTAGCGACAGGGGGCATGTTAGCCCTCCACTTT.

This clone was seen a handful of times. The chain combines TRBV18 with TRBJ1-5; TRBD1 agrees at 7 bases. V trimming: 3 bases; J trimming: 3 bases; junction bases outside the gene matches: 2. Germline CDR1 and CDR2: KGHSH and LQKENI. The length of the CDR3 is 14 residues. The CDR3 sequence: CASSPTGNNQPQHF. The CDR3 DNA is TGTGCCAGCTCACCGACAGGGAACAATCAGCCCCAGCATTTT.

The CDR3 loop is CASSMKGLATNEKLFF. CDR3 nucleotides: TGTGCCAGTAGTATGAAGGGACTGGCAACTAATGAAAAACTGTTTTTT. The gene calls are TRBV19 and TRBJ1-4, with D possibly TRBD1 on 5 matching bases. Trimming took 3 bases from V and 0 from J, leaving 11 bases between them. CDR3 length equals 16 residues. Germline CDR1 and CDR2: LNHDA and SQIVND (reference sequence).

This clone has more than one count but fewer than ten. The CDR3 coding sequence is TGTGCCAGTAGTATCAGCAGCTCCTATAATTCACCCCTCCACTTT. Its translation: CASSISSSYNSPLHF. The gene calls are TRBV19 and TRBJ1-6; D call uncertain. V gave up 3 bases and J gave up 0 bases, with 6 bases separating them. The CDR3 is 15 amino acids. Germline V gene sequence: CDR1 LNHDA, CDR2 SQIVND (reference sequence).

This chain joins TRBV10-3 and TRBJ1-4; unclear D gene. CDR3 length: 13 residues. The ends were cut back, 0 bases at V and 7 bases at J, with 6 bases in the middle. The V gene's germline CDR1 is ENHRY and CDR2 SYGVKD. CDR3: CAISESTVEKLFF. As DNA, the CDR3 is TGTGCCATCAGTGAGTCAACAGTTGAAAAACTGTTTTTT.

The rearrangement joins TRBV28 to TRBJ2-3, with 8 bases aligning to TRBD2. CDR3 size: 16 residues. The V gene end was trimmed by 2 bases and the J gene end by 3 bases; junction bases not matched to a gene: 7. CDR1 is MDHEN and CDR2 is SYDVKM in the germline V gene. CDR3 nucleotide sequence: TGTGCCAGCAGTTTACCTGCTAGCGGGTCAACAGATACGCAGTATTTT. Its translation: CASSLPASGSTDTQYF.

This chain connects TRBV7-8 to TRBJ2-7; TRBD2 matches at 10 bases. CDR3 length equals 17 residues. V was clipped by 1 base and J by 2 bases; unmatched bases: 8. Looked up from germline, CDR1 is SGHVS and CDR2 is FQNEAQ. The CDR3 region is CASSLGTSGYWTYEQYF. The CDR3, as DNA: TGTGCCAGCAGCTTAGGGACTAGCGGATATTGGACCTACGAGCAGTACTTC.

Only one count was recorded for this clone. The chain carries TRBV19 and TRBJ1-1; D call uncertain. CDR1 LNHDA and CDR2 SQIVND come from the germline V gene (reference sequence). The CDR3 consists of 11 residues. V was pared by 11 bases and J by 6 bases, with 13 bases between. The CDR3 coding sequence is TGTGCCTCTTCGAATTATGCTGAAGCTTTCTTT. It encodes CASSNYAEAFF.

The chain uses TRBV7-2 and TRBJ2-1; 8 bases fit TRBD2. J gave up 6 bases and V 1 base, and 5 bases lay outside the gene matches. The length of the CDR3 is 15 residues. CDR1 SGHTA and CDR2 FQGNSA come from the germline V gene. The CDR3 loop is CASSLDRTSPNEQFF. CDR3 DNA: TGTGCCAGCAGCTTAGACCGGACTAGCCCCAATGAGCAGTTCTTC.

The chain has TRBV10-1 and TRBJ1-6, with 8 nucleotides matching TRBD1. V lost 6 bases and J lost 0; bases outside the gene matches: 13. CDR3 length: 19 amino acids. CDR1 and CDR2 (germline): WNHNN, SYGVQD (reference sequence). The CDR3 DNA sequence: TGCGCCAGCAGGGAAGAGGGACAGGCTAAGAGCTCCTATAATTCACCCCTCCACTTT. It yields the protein CASREEGQAKSSYNSPLHF.